This section outlines one T cell receptor beta chain sequence together with its context. Germline V gene lookup returns CDR1 LGHNT and CDR2 FRNRAP. Trimming took 0 bases from V and 1 from J, leaving 16 bases between them. CDR3 length equals 18 residues. The record originates from a study of OX40 agonist ivuxolimab in advanced cancers. Profiling relied on immunoSEQ multiplex PCR, and the TCRdb table lists in-frame clones only, not all of them. The repertoire holds roughly 71,000 clones, with 88% as singletons. Exclusion applied to patients with autoimmune disease history or systemic immunosuppression. This TCR was recovered from an adult with an advanced solid tumor such as melanoma, head and neck, liver or kidney cancer. Sequenced material: CD4+ or CD8+ T cells sorted from blood, taken in a trial of the OX40 agonist ivuxolimab. This chain connects TRBV12-5 to TRBJ2-1, with D unresolved. The CDR3 reads CASGLVKDGLLSYNEQFF. The CDR3 DNA reads TGTGCTAGTGGTTTGGTCAAAGACGGCCTACTATCCTACAATGAGCAGTTCTTC.